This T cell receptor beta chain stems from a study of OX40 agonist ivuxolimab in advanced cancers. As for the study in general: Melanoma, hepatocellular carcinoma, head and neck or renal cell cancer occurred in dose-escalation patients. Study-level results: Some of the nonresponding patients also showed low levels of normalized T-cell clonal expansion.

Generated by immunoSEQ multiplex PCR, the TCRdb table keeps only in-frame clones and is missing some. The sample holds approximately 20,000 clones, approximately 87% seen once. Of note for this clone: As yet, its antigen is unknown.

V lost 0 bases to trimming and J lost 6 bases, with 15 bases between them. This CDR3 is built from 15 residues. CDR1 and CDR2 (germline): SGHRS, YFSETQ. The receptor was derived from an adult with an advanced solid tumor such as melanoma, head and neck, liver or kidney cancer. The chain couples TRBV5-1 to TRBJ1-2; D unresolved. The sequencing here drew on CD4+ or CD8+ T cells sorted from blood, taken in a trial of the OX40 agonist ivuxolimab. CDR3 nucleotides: TGCGCCAGCAGCTTGGATCCAGCAGAAGTAGATGGCTACACCTTC. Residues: CASSLDPAEVDGYTF.